This TCR beta chain was captured in a study of regulatory T cells in long-lasting Graves disease. Investigators prepared the TCR beta libraries by applying iRepertoire HTBI primers and Arm-PCR of CDR3 regions. One entry per CDR3 protein results from TCRdb running MiXCR on the multiplex PCR reads. The data hold around 250,000 distinct CDR3 sequences, with more than 15% observed a single time. Documented time point: newly diagnosed GD, antithyroid drugs for less than 3 months. Making the TCR library involved RNA that had been extracted from PBMCs. The V end lost 7 bases, the J end lost 3 bases, and 17 bases lay between the germline ends. This CDR3 spans 15 amino acids. This clonotype occurred many times. Another study also made use of these data, one on T cells in Graves' hyperthyroidism and ophthalmopathy.

Source: peripheral blood mononuclear cells (PBMCs), taken at new diagnosis, from a patient treated with antithyroid drugs. This chain uses TRBV12-3 or TRBV12-4 with TRBJ2-3; the D gene could be TRBD1 or TRBD2 (5 bases each). The source of this sequence is a woman in her twenties or thirties with Graves disease. This chain's CDR3 is CASKGNGAETDTQYF. CDR3 coding DNA: TGTGCCAGCAAGGGGAACGGGGCAGAAACAGATACGCAGTATTTT.